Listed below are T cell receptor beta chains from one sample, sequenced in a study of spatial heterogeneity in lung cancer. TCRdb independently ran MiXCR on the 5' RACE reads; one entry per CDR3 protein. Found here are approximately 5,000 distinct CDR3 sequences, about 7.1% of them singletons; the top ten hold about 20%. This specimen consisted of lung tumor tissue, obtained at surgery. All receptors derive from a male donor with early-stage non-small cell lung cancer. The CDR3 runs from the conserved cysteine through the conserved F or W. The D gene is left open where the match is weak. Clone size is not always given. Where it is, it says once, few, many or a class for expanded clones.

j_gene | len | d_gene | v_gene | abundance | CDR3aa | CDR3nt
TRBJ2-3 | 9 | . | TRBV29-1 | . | CSAEDTQYF | TGCAGCGCTGAAGATACGCAGTATTTT
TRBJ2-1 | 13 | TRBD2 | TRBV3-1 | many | CASSGAGGNEQFF | TGTGCCAGCAGCGGAGCGGGGGGCAATGAGCAGTTCTTC
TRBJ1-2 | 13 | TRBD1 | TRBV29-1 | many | CSVDQTGAYGYTF | TGCAGCGTTGATCAGACAGGGGCCTATGGCTACACCTTC
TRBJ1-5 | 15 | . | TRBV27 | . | CASSPQGLGNQPQHF | TGTGCCAGCAGTCCACAGGGACTTGGCAATCAGCCCCAGCATTTT
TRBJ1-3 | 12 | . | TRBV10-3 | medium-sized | CAITPDGNTIYF | TGTGCCATCACCCCAGATGGAAACACCATATATTTT
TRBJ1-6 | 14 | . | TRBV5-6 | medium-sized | CASRLEGQNSPLHF | TGTGCCAGCAGACTCGAGGGACAAAATTCACCCCTCCACTTT
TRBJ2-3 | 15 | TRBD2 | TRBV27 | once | CASSASGVWIDTQYF | TGTGCCAGCAGTGCTAGCGGGGTGTGGATTGATACGCAGTATTTT
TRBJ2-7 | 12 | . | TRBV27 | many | CASSLDLYEQYF | TGTGCCAGCAGTTTAGATCTCTACGAGCAGTACTTC
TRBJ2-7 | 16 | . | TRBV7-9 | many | CASSLYGRDQAYEQYF | TGTGCCAGCAGCTTATATGGAAGGGACCAGGCCTACGAGCAGTACTTC
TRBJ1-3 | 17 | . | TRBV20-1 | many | CSARDIGAGAAGNTIYF | TGCAGTGCTAGAGATATAGGAGCGGGGGCCGCTGGAAACACCATATATTTT
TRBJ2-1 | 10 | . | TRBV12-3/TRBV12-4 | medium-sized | CASSLNEQFF | TGTGCCAGCAGTTTGAATGAGCAGTTCTTC
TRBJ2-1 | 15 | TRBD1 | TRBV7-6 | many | CASSTRGQGFYEQFF | TGTGCCAGCAGCACCCGGGGACAGGGGTTCTATGAGCAGTTCTTC
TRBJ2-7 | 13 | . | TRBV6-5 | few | CASSYTAYYEQYF | TGTGCCAGCAGTTACACAGCCTACTACGAGCAGTACTTC
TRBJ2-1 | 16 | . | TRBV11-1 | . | CASSRRLVGAYNEQFF | TGTGCCAGCAGCCGTAGGCTAGTGGGGGCCTACAATGAGCAGTTCTTC
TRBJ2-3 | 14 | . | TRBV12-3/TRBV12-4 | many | CASSFGSGEDTQYF | TGTGCCAGCAGTTTCGGATCGGGAGAGGATACGCAGTATTTT
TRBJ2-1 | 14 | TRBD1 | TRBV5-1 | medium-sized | CASSLQTGNNEQFF | TGCGCCAGCAGCTTACAGACAGGGAACAATGAGCAGTTCTTC
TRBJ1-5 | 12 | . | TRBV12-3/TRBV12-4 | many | CASSFFGRPQHF | TGTGCCAGCAGTTTTTTCGGTAGGCCCCAGCATTTT
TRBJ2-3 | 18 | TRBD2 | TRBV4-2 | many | CASSQDLRGLAGVDTQYF | TGTGCCAGCAGCCAAGATCTTCGGGGACTAGCGGGAGTGGATACGCAGTATTTT
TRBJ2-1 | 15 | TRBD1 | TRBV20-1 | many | CSARDRGRGYNEQFF | TGCAGTGCTAGAGATCGGGGCAGGGGGTACAATGAGCAGTTCTTC
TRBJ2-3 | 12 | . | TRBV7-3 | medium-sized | CASSSYTDTQYF | TGTGCCAGCAGCTCCTACACAGATACGCAGTATTTT
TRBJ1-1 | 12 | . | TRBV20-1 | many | CSANLVLTEAFF | TGCAGTGCTAATCTGGTCCTCACTGAAGCTTTCTTT
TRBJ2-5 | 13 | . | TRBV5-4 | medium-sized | CASSMSEQETQYF | TGTGCCAGCAGCATGAGTGAGCAAGAGACCCAGTACTTC
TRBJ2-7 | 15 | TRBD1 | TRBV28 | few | CASSATGGYVYEQYF | TGTGCCAGCAGTGCGACAGGGGGTTATGTCTACGAGCAGTACTTC
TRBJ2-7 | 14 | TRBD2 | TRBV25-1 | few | CASIGSAGVYEQYF | TGTGCCAGCATAGGGAGTGCGGGAGTCTACGAGCAGTACTTC
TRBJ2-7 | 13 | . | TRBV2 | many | CASSERQGYEQYF | TGTGCCAGCAGTGAACGGCAGGGGTACGAGCAGTACTTC
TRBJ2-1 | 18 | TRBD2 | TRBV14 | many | CASSQHAGTIVSYNEQFF | TGTGCCAGCAGCCAACACGCCGGGACTATAGTCTCCTACAATGAGCAGTTCTTC
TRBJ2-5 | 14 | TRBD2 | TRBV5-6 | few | CASSWGGSKKFQYF | TGTGCCAGCAGCTGGGGCGGGAGCAAAAAATTTCAGTACTTC
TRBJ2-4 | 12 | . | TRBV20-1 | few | CSARIAKNIQYF | TGCAGTGCTAGAATAGCCAAAAACATTCAGTACTTC
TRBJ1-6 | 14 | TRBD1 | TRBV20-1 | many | CSARAGQDNSPLHF | TGCAGTGCTAGAGCGGGACAGGATAATTCACCCCTCCACTTT
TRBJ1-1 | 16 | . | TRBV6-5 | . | CASSYSGTALSTEAFF | TGTGCCAGCAGTTACTCTGGGACCGCCCTTAGCACTGAAGCTTTCTTT
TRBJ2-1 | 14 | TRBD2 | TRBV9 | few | CASSVVGGNNEQFF | TGTGCCAGCAGCGTAGTGGGAGGGAACAATGAGCAGTTCTTC
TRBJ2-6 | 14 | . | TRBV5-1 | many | CASRADSGANVLTF | TGCGCCAGCAGAGCAGACTCTGGGGCCAACGTCCTGACTTTC
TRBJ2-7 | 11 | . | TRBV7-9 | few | CASSFLGEQYF | TGTGCCAGCAGCTTCCTCGGCGAGCAGTACTTC
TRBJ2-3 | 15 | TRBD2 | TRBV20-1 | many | CSARDAGGRADTQYF | TGCAGTGCTAGAGATGCGGGGGGCCGCGCAGATACGCAGTATTTT
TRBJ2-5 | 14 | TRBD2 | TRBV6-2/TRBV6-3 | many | CASSRLAGGETQYF | TGTGCCAGCAGTCGACTAGCGGGTGGCGAGACCCAGTACTTC
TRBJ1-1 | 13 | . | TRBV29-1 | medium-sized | CSVARHMNTEAFF | TGCAGCGTTGCACGCCACATGAACACTGAAGCTTTCTTT
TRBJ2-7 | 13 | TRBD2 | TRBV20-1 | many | CSAKAGVTYEQYF | TGCAGTGCTAAGGCGGGAGTCACTTACGAGCAGTACTTC
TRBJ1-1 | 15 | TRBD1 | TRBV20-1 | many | CSARDPTGSITEAFF | TGCAGTGCTAGAGACCCGACAGGGTCGATCACTGAAGCTTTCTTT
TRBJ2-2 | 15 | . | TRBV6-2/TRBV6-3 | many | CASSPVRGGTGELFF | TGTGCCAGCAGCCCCGTGCGAGGAGGGACCGGGGAGCTGTTTTTT
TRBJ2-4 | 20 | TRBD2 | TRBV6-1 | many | CASDRYVVGGGTLAKNIQYF | TGTGCCAGCGATCGTTACGTCGTGGGGGGGGGTACCCTAGCCAAAAACATTCAGTACTTC
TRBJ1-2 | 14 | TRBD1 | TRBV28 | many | CASSSPGGFYGYTF | TGTGCCAGCAGTTCCCCAGGGGGCTTCTATGGCTACACCTTC
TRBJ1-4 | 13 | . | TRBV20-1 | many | CSAGYSTNEKLFF | TGCAGTGCTGGTTATTCAACTAATGAAAAACTGTTTTTT
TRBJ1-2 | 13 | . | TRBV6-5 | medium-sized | CASSSKGGYGYTF | TGTGCCAGCAGTTCGAAAGGGGGCTATGGCTACACCTTC
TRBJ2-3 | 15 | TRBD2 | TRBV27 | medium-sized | CASGVAGDYADTQYF | TGTGCCAGCGGAGTAGCGGGAGATTATGCAGATACGCAGTATTTT
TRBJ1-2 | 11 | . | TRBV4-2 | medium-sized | CASSPGYGYTF | TGTGCCAGCAGCCCTGGGTATGGCTACACCTTC
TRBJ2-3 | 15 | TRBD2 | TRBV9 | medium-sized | CASSPRGAGGDTQYF | TGTGCCAGCAGCCCCAGAGGAGCGGGAGGAGATACGCAGTATTTT
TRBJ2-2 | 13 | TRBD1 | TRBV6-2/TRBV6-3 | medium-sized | CACRGTGGRELFF | TGTGCCTGCAGGGGGACAGGGGGCCGGGAGCTGTTTTTT
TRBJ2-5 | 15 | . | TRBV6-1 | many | CASSEPRTTQETQYF | TGTGCCAGCAGTGAACCACGAACAACTCAAGAGACCCAGTACTTC
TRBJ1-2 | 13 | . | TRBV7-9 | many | CASSWAAKPGYTF | TGTGCCAGCAGCTGGGCGGCGAAACCTGGCTACACCTTC
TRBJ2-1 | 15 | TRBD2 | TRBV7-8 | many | CASSPSSGSRDEQFF | TGTGCCAGCAGCCCTTCTAGCGGGAGTCGAGATGAGCAGTTCTTC
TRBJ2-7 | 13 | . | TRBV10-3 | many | CAITSGAPGEQYF | TGTGCCATCACGTCGGGGGCCCCTGGCGAGCAGTACTTC
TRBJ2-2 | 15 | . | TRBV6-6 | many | CASSSQGGNTGELFF | TGTGCCAGCAGTTCGCAGGGGGGGAACACCGGGGAGCTGTTTTTT
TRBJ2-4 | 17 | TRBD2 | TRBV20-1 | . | CSARRRTSVLAKNIQYF | TGCAGTGCTAGAAGACGGACTAGCGTTCTAGCCAAAAACATTCAGTACTTC
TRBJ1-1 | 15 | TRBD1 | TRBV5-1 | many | CASRGQALMNTEAFF | TGCGCCAGCAGAGGACAGGCGCTCATGAACACTGAAGCTTTCTTT
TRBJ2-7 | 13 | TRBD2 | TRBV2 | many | CASAVAGSYEQYF | TGTGCCAGCGCTGTAGCGGGGAGCTACGAGCAGTACTTC
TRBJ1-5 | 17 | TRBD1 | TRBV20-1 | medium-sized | CSARDLKQGARDQPQHF | TGCAGTGCTAGAGACCTTAAGCAGGGGGCCAGGGATCAGCCCCAGCATTTT
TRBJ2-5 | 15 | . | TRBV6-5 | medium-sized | CASSYDTADQETQYF | TGTGCCAGCAGTTACGACACGGCGGACCAAGAGACCCAGTACTTC
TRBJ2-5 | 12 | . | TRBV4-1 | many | CASSHARGTQYF | TGCGCCAGCAGCCACGCCAGAGGGACCCAGTACTTC
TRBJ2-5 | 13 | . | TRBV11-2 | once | CASSPSPEETQYF | TGTGCCAGCAGCCCCAGCCCCGAAGAGACCCAGTACTTC